This TCR beta chain is from a study of CD8 T cells in Susac syndrome. Findings and limits, study-wide: The study conceded that relatively few individuals underwent its TCR sequencing and HLA analysis.

V lost 5 bases, J lost 4 bases, and 8 bases stayed unmatched. The germline V gene has CDR1 SNHLY and CDR2 FYNNEI. CDR3 length equals 15 residues. The authors sequenced TCR beta from blood CD8+ and CD4+ T cells. Negative isolation was applied to CD8+ and CD4+ T cells, and FACS enrichment was applied to TEMRA cells. The RNA, about 0.5 to 1 ug, was put through reverse transcription using random hexamers. A multiplex approach, immunoSEQ multiplex PCR, amplified TCR beta CDR3 across 54 Vbeta and 13 Jbeta. One entry per CDR3 protein, called by TCRdb with MiXCR from the immunoSEQ multiplex PCR reads. Counted here are approximately 120,000 distinct CDR3 sequences, more than 90% occurring once; the ten biggest clones make up roughly 0.087%. On this clonotype itself: The antigen is unknown.

This chain connects TRBV2 to TRBJ1-5, with 7 nucleotides matching TRBD1. The receptor was isolated from a human donor in good health. The sequenced material came from CD4+ T cells from PBMCs. In DNA, the CDR3 is TGTGCCAGCAGTAAAACAGGGGCTTGGAATCAGCCCCAGCATTTT. Protein product: CASSKTGAWNQPQHF.